Listed here are 10 T cell receptor beta chains from one sample, sequenced in a study of blood T cell repertoires in COVID-19. Clones were read by immunoSEQ multiplex PCR, and TCRdb kept only the in-frame ones, dropping some. The table lists roughly 260,000 clones, about nine tenths of them singletons. The sequenced material came from PBMCs or T cells enriched from blood (not recorded which). Receptors were obtained from a human donor in a cohort exposed to, infected with or recovered from COVID-19 (not recorded which). The donor label of this sample is uncertain.

The chain has TRBV28 and TRBJ2-7; D ambiguous. V lost 6 bases, J lost 0 bases, and 15 bases lay in between. From germline, CDR1 is MDHEN and CDR2 SYDVKM. The length of the CDR3 is 15 residues. The CDR3 sequence: CASSPISGHSYEQYF. In DNA, the CDR3 is TGTGCCAGCAGCCCTATCTCGGGTCACTCCTACGAGCAGTACTTC.

The chain has TRBV2 and TRBJ2-3; 10 positions agree with TRBD2. Trimming removed 5 bases from V and 5 bases from J; junction bases left unmatched: 10. There are 16 residues in the CDR3. Germline assignment: CDR1 SNHLY and CDR2 FYNNEI. For the CDR3, the DNA is TGTGCCAGCAGTTTTCAACTAGCGGGGTTTGGAGATACGCAGTATTTT. It encodes CASSFQLAGFGDTQYF.

The rearrangement uses TRBV28 and TRBJ1-1; 9 nucleotides match TRBD1. Germline V CDR1 and CDR2: MDHEN, SYDVKM. The V and J ends lost 1 base and 8 bases, in that order; junction bases with no gene match: 2. The CDR3 is 13 residues long. In nucleotides, the CDR3 is TGTGCCAGCAGTTTATCCGACAGGGGGGAAGCTTTCTTT. Translated: CASSLSDRGEAFF. Drawing the rest from reference TRBV28 and TRBJ1-1, the complete variable domain is DVKVTQSSRYLVKRTGEKVFLECVQDMDHENMFWYRQDPGLGLRLIYFSYDVKMKEKGDIPEGYSVSREKKERFSLILESASTNQTSMYLCASSLSDRGEAFFGQGTRLTVV.

The CDR3 DNA is TGTGCCAGCAGTGAGGGGACAGCTAACTATGGCTACACCTTC. This codes for CASSEGTANYGYTF. This chain connects TRBV6-1 to TRBJ1-2, with 7 bases matching TRBD1. This CDR3 contains 14 residues. The J segment lost 0 bases and the V segment lost 3 bases, leaving 1 base of the junction unmatched. Looked up from germline, CDR1 is MNHNS and CDR2 is SASEGT.

V gene TRBV30 combines with J gene TRBJ1-1; D is possibly TRBD1 (5 bases). Trimming stripped 2 bases from V and 0 bases from J, with 10 bases between. The CDR3 totals 14 residues. Germline CDR1 GTSNPN, CDR2 SVGIG (reference sequence). The CDR3 is CAWSWTPVNTEAFF. DNA of the CDR3: TGTGCCTGGAGTTGGACACCCGTGAACACTGAAGCTTTCTTT. Full variable domain (rest looked up from reference TRBV30 and TRBJ1-1): SQTIHQWPATLVQPVGSPLSLECTVEGTSNPNLYWYRQAAGRGLQLLFYSVGIGQISSEVPQNLSASRPQDRQFILSSKKLLLSDSGFYLCAWSWTPVNTEAFFGQGTRLTVV.

The chain carries TRBV7-9 and TRBJ1-2; no firm D call. Trimming took 2 bases from V and 8 from J, leaving 15 bases between them. The CDR3 is 14 amino acids. CDR1 and CDR2 (germline): SEHNR, FQNEAQ (reference sequence). The CDR3 reads CASSLSFISVGYTF. The CDR3 DNA reads TGTGCCAGCAGCTTAAGTTTCATCAGCGTAGGCTACACCTTC.

V usage is TRBV7-9 and J usage is TRBJ2-2; D is perhaps TRBD2 (7 bases). This CDR3 has 16 residues. V gave up 5 bases and J gave up 7 bases, with 20 bases separating them. Germline values: CDR1 SEHNR, CDR2 FQNEAQ (reference sequence). The CDR3 loop is CASSPPPRGAGGELFF. The CDR3 DNA reads TGTGCCAGCAGCCCCCCCCCACGGGGGGCAGGCGGGGAGCTGTTTTTT. The entire variable domain, with the rest obtained from reference TRBV7-9 and TRBJ2-2, is as follows: DTGVSQNPRHKITKRGQNVTFRCDPISEHNRLYWYRQTLGQGPEFLTYFQNEAQLEKSRLLSDRFSAERPKGSFSTLEIQRTEQGDSAMYLCASSPPPRGAGGELFFGEGSRLTVL.

About this clone itself: One end of the junction fails to match germline, which may point to a read error. V usage is TRBV9 and J usage is TRBJ1-1; D is possibly TRBD1 (5 bases). This CDR3 is built from 13 residues. CDR1 SGDLS and CDR2 YYNGEE come from the germline V gene. The CDR3 bases are TGTGCCAGCAGCCCCGGGGGTCTCACTGAAGTTTTCTTT. Translating gives CASSPGGLTEVFF.

The chain couples TRBV15 to TRBJ2-1; D ambiguous. V dropped 1 base and J dropped 6 bases, with 10 bases sitting between them. CDR1 is LNHNV, CDR2 YYDKDF, per germline (reference sequence). The CDR3 has 14 amino acids. This CDR3 is CATSRGPPGNEQFF. The CDR3 DNA follows: TGTGCCACCAGCAGAGGTCCTCCCGGCAATGAGCAGTTCTTC.

This sequence joins TRBV6-2 or TRBV6-3 and TRBJ1-6; D unresolved. The CDR3 totals 13 residues. The germline CDR1 and CDR2 sequences are MNHEY and SVGEGT. Trimming cost V 5 bases and J 6 bases, with 8 bases left between them. The CDR3 nucleotides are TGTGCCAGCAGTCCCAGTGTTAATTCACCCCTCCACTTT. Translating it yields CASSPSVNSPLHF.